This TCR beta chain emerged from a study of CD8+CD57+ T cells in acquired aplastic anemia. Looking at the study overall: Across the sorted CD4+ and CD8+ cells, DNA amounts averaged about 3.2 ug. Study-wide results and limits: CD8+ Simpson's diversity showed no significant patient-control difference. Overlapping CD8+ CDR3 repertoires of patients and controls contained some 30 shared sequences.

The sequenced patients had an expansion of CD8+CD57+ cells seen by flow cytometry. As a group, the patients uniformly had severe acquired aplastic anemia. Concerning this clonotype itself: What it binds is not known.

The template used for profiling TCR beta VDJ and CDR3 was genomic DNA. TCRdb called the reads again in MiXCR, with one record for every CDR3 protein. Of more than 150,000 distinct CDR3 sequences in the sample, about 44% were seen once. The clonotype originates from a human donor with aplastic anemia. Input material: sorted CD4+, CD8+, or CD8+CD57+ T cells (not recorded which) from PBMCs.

The CDR3 DNA reads as TGTGCCAGCAGCGTAGGACTAGCGGGAGAACAGGGTGAGCAGTTCTTC. Its protein is CASSVGLAGEQGEQFF. V is TRBV9 and J is TRBJ2-1; 12 positions agree with TRBD2. The CDR3 runs to 16 residues. The germline gives CDR1 SGDLS, CDR2 YYNGEE. Trimming cost V 0 bases and J 9 bases; bases outside gene matches: 7.